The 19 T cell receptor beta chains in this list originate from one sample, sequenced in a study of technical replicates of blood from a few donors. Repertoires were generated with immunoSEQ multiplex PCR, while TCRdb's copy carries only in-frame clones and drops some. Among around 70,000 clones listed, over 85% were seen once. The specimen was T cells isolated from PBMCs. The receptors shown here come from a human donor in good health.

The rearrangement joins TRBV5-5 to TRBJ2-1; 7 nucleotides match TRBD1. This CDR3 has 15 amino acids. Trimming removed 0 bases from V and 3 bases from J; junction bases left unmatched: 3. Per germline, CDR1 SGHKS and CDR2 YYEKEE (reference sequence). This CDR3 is CASSLVTGVYNEQFF. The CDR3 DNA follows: TGTGCCAGCAGCTTGGTTACAGGGGTCTACAATGAGCAGTTCTTC.

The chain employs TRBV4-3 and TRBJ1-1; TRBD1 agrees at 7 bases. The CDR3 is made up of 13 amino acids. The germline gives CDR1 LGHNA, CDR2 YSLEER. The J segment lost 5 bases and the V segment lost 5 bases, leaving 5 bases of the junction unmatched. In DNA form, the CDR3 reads TGCGCCAGCAGCATTACAGGGGCAACTGAAGCTTTCTTT. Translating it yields CASSITGATEAFF.

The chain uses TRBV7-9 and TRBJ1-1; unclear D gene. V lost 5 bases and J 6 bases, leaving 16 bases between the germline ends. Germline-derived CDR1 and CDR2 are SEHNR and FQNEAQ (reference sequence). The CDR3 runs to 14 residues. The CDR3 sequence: CASSPLREAAEAFF. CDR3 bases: TGTGCCAGCAGCCCTTTGAGGGAGGCGGCTGAAGCTTTCTTT. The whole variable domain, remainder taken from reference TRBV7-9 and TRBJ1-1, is DTGVSQNPRHKITKRGQNVTFRCDPISEHNRLYWYRQTLGQGPEFLTYFQNEAQLEKSRLLSDRFSAERPKGSFSTLEIQRTEQGDSAMYLCASSPLREAAEAFFGQGTRLTVV.

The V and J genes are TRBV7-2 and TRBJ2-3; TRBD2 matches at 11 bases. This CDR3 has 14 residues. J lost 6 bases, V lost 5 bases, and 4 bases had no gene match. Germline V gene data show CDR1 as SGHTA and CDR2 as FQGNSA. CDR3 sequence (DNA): TGTGCCAGCAGCCGACTAGCGGGGACGGATACGCAGTATTTT. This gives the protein CASSRLAGTDTQYF.

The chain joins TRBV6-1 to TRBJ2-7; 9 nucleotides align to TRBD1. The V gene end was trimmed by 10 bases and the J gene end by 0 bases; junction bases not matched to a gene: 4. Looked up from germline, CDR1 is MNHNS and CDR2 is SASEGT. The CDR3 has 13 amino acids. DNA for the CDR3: TGTGCCATAACAGGGGGCGCCTCCTACGAGCAGTACTTC. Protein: CAITGGASYEQYF.

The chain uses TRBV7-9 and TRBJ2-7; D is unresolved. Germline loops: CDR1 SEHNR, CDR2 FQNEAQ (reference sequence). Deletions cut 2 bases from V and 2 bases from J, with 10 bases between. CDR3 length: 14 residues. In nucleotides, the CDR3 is TGTGCCAGCAGCTTATACGTCGGTACCTACGAGCAGTACTTC. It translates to CASSLYVGTYEQYF.

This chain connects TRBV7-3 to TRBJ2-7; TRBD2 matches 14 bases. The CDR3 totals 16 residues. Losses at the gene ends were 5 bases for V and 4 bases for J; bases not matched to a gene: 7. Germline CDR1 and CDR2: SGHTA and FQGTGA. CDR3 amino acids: CASSPDGTSGSYEQYF. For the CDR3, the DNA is TGTGCCAGCAGCCCTGACGGGACTAGCGGGAGTTACGAGCAGTACTTC.

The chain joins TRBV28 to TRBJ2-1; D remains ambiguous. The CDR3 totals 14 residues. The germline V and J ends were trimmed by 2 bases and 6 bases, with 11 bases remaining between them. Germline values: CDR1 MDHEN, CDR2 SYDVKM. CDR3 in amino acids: CASSLISVVNEQFF. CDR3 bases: TGTGCCAGCAGTTTAATTTCCGTCGTCAATGAGCAGTTCTTC.

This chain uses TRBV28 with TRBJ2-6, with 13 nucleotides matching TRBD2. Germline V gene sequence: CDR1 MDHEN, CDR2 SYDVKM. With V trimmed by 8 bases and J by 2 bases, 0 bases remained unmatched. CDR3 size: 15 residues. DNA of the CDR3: TGTGCCAGCGGGACTAGCGGGACTGGGGCCAACGTCCTGACTTTC. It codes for CASGTSGTGANVLTF.

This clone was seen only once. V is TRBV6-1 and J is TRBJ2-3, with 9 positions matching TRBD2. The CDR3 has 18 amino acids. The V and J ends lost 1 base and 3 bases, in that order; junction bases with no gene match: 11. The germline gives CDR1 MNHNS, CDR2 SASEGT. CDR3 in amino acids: CASSEGVGSGSGTDTQYF. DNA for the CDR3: TGTGCCAGCAGTGAAGGGGTGGGTAGCGGGAGTGGGACAGATACGCAGTATTTT.

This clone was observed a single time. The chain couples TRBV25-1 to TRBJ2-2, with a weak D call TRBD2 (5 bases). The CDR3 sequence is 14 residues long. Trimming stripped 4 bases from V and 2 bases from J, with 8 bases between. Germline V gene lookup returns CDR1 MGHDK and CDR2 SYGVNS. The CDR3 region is CASSADYNTGELFF. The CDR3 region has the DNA TGTGCCAGCAGTGCCGACTACAACACCGGGGAGCTGTTTTTT.

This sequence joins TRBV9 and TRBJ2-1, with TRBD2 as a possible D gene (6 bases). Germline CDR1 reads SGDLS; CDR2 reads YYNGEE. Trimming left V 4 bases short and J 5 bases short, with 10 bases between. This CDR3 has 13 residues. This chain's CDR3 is CASSLSGNNEQFF. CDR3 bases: TGTGCCAGCAGCCTTAGCGGAAACAATGAGCAGTTCTTC.

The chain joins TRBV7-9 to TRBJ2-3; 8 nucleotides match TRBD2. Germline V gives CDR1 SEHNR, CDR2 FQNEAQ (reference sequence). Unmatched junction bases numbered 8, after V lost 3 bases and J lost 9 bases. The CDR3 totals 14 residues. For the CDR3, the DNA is TGTGCCAGCAGCTTTAGGAGCGGGAGCGGCACGCAGTATTTT. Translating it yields CASSFRSGSGTQYF.

The CDR3 is CASKWGQNTDTQYF. CDR3 DNA sequence: TGTGCCTCGAAGTGGGGCCAGAACACAGATACGCAGTATTTT. The rearrangement joins TRBV6-5 to TRBJ2-3; weak D call: TRBD1 (5 bases). V lost 11 bases and J lost 2, with 17 bases in between. The CDR3 is 14 residues long. Germline V gene data show CDR1 as MNHEY and CDR2 as SVGAGI.

The CDR3 DNA reads as TGTGCCAGCCACCGAACAGGGGTTAGACAGCCCCAGCATTTT. This encodes CASHRTGVRQPQHF. The J gene is TRBJ1-5, the V gene TRBV28; TRBD1 matches at 7 bases. Germline CDR1 MDHEN, CDR2 SYDVKM. J gave up 7 bases and V 8 bases, and 11 bases lay outside the gene matches. The CDR3 totals 14 residues.

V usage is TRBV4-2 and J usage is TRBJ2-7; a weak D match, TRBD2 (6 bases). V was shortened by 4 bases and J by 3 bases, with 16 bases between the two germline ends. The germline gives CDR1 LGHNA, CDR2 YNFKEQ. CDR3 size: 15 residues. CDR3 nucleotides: TGTGCCAGCAGCCGTGGGACTTCGCCACGCTACGAGCAGTACTTC. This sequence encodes CASSRGTSPRYEQYF.

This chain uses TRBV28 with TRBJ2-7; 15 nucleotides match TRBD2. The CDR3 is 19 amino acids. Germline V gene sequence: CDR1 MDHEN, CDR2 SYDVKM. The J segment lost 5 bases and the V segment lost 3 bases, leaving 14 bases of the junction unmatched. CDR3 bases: TGTGCCAGCAGTTTGTGGCCGGGACTAGCGGGAGGACGGTCGGACGAGCAGTACTTC. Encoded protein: CASSLWPGLAGGRSDEQYF. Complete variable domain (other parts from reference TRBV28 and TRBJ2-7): DVKVTQSSRYLVKRTGEKVFLECVQDMDHENMFWYRQDPGLGLRLIYFSYDVKMKEKGDIPEGYSVSREKKERFSLILESASTNQTSMYLCASSLWPGLAGGRSDEQYFGPGTRLTVT.

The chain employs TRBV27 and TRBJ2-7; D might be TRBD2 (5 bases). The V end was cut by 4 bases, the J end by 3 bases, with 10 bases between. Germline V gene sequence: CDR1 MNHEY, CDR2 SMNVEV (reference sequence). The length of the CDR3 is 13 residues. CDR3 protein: CASSWGSDYEQYF. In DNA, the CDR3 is TGTGCCAGCAGTTGGGGTAGCGACTACGAGCAGTACTTC.

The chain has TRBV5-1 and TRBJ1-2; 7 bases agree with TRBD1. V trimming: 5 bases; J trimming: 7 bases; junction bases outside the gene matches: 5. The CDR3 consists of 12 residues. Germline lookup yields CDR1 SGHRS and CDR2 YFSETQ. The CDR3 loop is CASSPDRVGYTF. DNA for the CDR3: TGCGCCAGCAGTCCTGACAGGGTTGGCTACACCTTC.